One and the same sample provided the 31 T cell receptor beta chains below, sequenced in a study of CD8+ T cells in alopecia areata. RNA extraction and reverse transcription yielded cDNA as sequencing template. The repertoire was sequenced with immunoSEQ multiplex PCR; TCRdb's copy has only in-frame clones and lacks some. This table holds more than 200,000 clones, 65% to 70% found once. The sample was CD4+ T cells sorted from blood, taken at week 0. These receptor sequences come from a human donor with alopecia areata.

This clone was counted at least ten times. The rearrangement links TRBV7-3 to TRBJ2-1, with 9 nucleotides matching TRBD2. CDR3 length: 16 residues. The ends lost 1 base at V and 6 bases at J; junction bases unmatched: 7. Per germline, CDR1 SGHTA and CDR2 FQGTGA. DNA of the CDR3: TGTGCCAGCAGCTTAAAAGGGCTAGCGGGGATCAATGAGCAGTTCTTC. Its protein is CASSLKGLAGINEQFF.

Only one count was recorded for this clone. J is TRBJ2-1 and V is TRBV12-5; 8 bases fit TRBD2. Trimming removed 3 bases from V and 7 bases from J; junction bases left unmatched: 14. Germline lookup yields CDR1 LGHNT and CDR2 FRNRAP. This CDR3 is 17 amino acids long. The CDR3 sequence: CASGFGAGPAGGNEQFF. For the CDR3, the DNA is TGTGCTAGTGGTTTTGGGGCGGGCCCTGCGGGGGGTAATGAGCAGTTCTTC.

In this sample, this clone turned up a few times. The chain has TRBV10-3 and TRBJ1-6, with unresolved D. Germline V gene data show CDR1 as ENHRY and CDR2 as SYGVKD. Between the trimmed V and J ends, which lost 2 bases and 6 bases, there was a span of 11 bases. The CDR3 loop spans 15 amino acids. The CDR3 DNA reads TGTGCCATCAGTGAGAGAGGGATGGCTAATTCACCCCTCCACTTT. As protein: CAISERGMANSPLHF.

The chain joins TRBV30 to TRBJ1-2, with a tentative D call TRBD1 (5 bases). This CDR3 is 13 amino acids long. Per the germline V gene, CDR1 is GTSNPN and CDR2 is SVGIG (reference sequence). Trimming stripped 1 base from V and 6 bases from J, with 12 bases between. CDR3 in amino acids: CAWSATGRDGYTF. Here the CDR3 DNA reads TGTGCCTGGAGTGCTACAGGTCGGGATGGCTACACCTTC.

This chain connects TRBV9 to TRBJ1-1; no definite D call. The germline gives CDR1 SGDLS, CDR2 YYNGEE. The CDR3 is made up of 13 amino acids. The germline V and J ends were trimmed by 4 bases and 7 bases, with 14 bases remaining between them. For the CDR3, the DNA is TGTGCCAGCAGCCTAACGCCGGAGATTGAAGCTTTCTTT. Its protein is CASSLTPEIEAFF.

This chain uses TRBV29-1 with TRBJ2-7, with D possibly being TRBD2 (8 bases). Per the germline V gene, CDR1 is SQVTM and CDR2 is ANQGSEA. V was pared by 6 bases and J by 4 bases, with 16 bases between. The CDR3 runs 13 residues. The CDR3 sequence is CSVAGRGHYEQYF. The CDR3 DNA reads TGCAGCGTGGCCGGGAGGGGGCATTACGAGCAGTACTTC.

In its sample, this clone was seen a few times. V gene TRBV18 combines with J gene TRBJ2-7; D is perhaps TRBD1 (5 bases). CDR1 is KGHSH and CDR2 is LQKENI in the germline V gene. Trimming left V 2 bases short and J 3 bases short, with 11 bases between. This CDR3 has 14 residues. As DNA, the CDR3 is TGTGCCAGCTCACCATTGGACACCTACTACGAGCAGTACTTC. This sequence encodes CASSPLDTYYEQYF.

This clone was observed a handful of times. V is TRBV20-1 and J is TRBJ2-5, with TRBD1 as a possible D gene (5 bases). In germline, CDR1 is DFQATT, CDR2 SNEGSKA (reference sequence). V was shortened by 5 bases and J by 4 bases, with 8 bases between the two germline ends. The CDR3 runs to 11 residues. CDR3 amino acids: CSAQGGETQYF. The CDR3, as DNA: TGCAGTGCTCAGGGCGGAGAGACCCAGTACTTC.

Here the CDR3 reads CAGRGQGYEQYF. The CDR3 bases are TGTGCCGGACGGGGACAGGGATACGAGCAGTACTTC. This chain links TRBV30 with TRBJ2-7; 9 nucleotides line up with TRBD1. Germline assignment: CDR1 GTSNPN and CDR2 SVGIG (reference sequence). The CDR3 sequence is 12 residues long. After removal of 8 bases from V and 4 bases from J, the junction contained 6 bases not matched to a gene.

The V and J genes are TRBV6-4 and TRBJ1-1; a possible D gene is TRBD1 (5 bases). CDR1 is MRHNA and CDR2 is SNTAGT in the germline V gene. Trimming left V 3 bases short and J 5 bases short, with 10 bases between. This CDR3 spans 13 amino acids. The CDR3 here is CASSEGRGTEAFF. The CDR3 bases are TGTGCCAGCAGTGAAGGGAGGGGAACTGAAGCTTTCTTT.

V usage is TRBV15 and J usage is TRBJ1-3, with D possibly TRBD1 on 6 matching bases. The germline V and J ends were trimmed by 5 bases and 7 bases, with 12 bases remaining between them. This CDR3 spans 13 amino acids. CDR1 is LNHNV and CDR2 is YYDKDF in the germline V gene (reference sequence). CDR3 in amino acids: CATSGIRGNTIYF. CDR3 coding DNA: TGTGCCACCAGCGGAATTAGGGGGAACACCATATATTTT.

The sample holds a few counts of this clone. Additional DNA sequences in this sample encode the identical CDR3. CDR3 coding DNA: TGTGCCTGGACACGGGGCCTCTCCTACGAGCAGTACTTC. This codes for CAWTRGLSYEQYF. The rearrangement joins TRBV30 to TRBJ2-7, with D perhaps given as TRBD1 or TRBD2 (5 bases each). The CDR3 is made up of 13 amino acids. Germline V gene data show CDR1 as GTSNPN and CDR2 as SVGIG (reference sequence). Trimming left V 4 bases short and J 0 bases short, with 10 bases between.

The rearrangement links TRBV9 to TRBJ2-3; the match to TRBD2 covers 10 bases. Unmatched junction bases numbered 10, after V lost 0 bases and J lost 3 bases. The CDR3 sequence is 18 residues long. Germline loops: CDR1 SGDLS, CDR2 YYNGEE. The CDR3 DNA is TGTGCCAGCAGCGTAGCAAATCCTAGCGGGGGATTGACAGATACGCAGTATTTT. This sequence encodes CASSVANPSGGLTDTQYF.

In its sample, this clone was seen a few times. The chain combines TRBV15 with TRBJ1-1, with D perhaps matching TRBD1 (5 bases). The CDR3 runs 17 residues. V was trimmed by 1 base and J by 4 bases, leaving 19 bases between them. Per germline, CDR1 LNHNV and CDR2 YYDKDF (reference sequence). CDR3 sequence reads: CATSRGGPGRGGTEAFF. DNA of the CDR3: TGTGCCACCAGCAGAGGTGGTCCAGGGAGGGGAGGCACTGAAGCTTTCTTT. The variable domain in full, completed from reference TRBV15 and TRBJ1-1, reads DAMVIQNPRYQVTQFGKPVTLSCSQTLNHNVMYWYQQKSSQAPKLLFHYYDKDFNNEADTPDNFQSRRPNTSFCFLDIRSPGLGDTAMYLCATSRGGPGRGGTEAFFGQGTRLTVV.

J is TRBJ2-7 and V is TRBV2; TRBD1 agrees at 9 bases. The junction had 0 bases not matched to a gene; V was cut back by 3 bases and J by 6 bases. The CDR3 spans 12 residues. Germline V CDR1 and CDR2: SNHLY, FYNNEI. The CDR3 region has the DNA TGTGCCAGCAGTGAGACAGGGGGCGAGCAGTACTTC. It translates to CASSETGGEQYF.

This clone was seen only once. V gene TRBV5-1 combines with J gene TRBJ1-1, with D hard to call. Trimming removed 1 base at V and 5 bases at J, with 9 bases between. Looked up from germline, CDR1 is SGHRS and CDR2 is YFSETQ. This CDR3 spans 13 amino acids. The CDR3 region has the DNA TGCGCCAGCAGCTTGTCTTGGGGTACTGAAGCTTTCTTT. Encoded protein: CASSLSWGTEAFF.

The CDR3 loop is CASSEGSTQYF. The CDR3 DNA is TGTGCCAGCAGCGAAGGGTCTACGCAGTATTTT. The chain carries TRBV7-2 and TRBJ2-3; D gene ambiguous. V was cut by 5 bases and J by 8 bases, with 8 bases left in between. This CDR3 has 11 residues. Germline V CDR1 and CDR2: SGHTA, FQGNSA.

The chain joins TRBV30 to TRBJ2-7, with a possible D match to TRBD1 (5 bases). Trimming took off 8 bases at V and 4 bases at J, with 18 bases between the two ends. The germline gives CDR1 GTSNPN, CDR2 SVGIG (reference sequence). The CDR3 totals 13 residues. This chain's CDR3 is CAGSTDTVYEQYF. The CDR3 coding sequence is TGTGCCGGATCGACAGATACAGTTTACGAGCAGTACTTC. The full variable domain, with the rest looked up from reference TRBV30 and TRBJ2-7, is SQTIHQWPATLVQPVGSPLSLECTVEGTSNPNLYWYRQAAGRGLQLLFYSVGIGQISSEVPQNLSASRPQDRQFILSSKKLLLSDSGFYLCAGSTDTVYEQYFGPGTRLTVT.

V gene TRBV7-9 combines with J gene TRBJ2-7; 10 positions match TRBD2. With V trimmed by 6 bases and J by 0 bases, 8 bases remained unmatched. Germline CDR1 SEHNR, CDR2 FQNEAQ (reference sequence). This CDR3 contains 16 residues. For the CDR3, the DNA is TGTGCCAGCAGACCGTCCTTAGCGGGGGGCTCCTACGAGCAGTACTTC. Encoded protein: CASRPSLAGGSYEQYF.

The chain couples TRBV4-3 to TRBJ2-5; tentatively, D is TRBD1 or TRBD2 (5 bases each). Germline V gene data show CDR1 as LGHNA and CDR2 as YSLEER. The CDR3 has 14 residues. V was pared by 4 bases and J by 4 bases, with 13 bases between. CDR3 DNA sequence: TGCGCCAGCAGCCCGAACACAGGAGGAGAGACCCAGTACTTC. The encoded protein is CASSPNTGGETQYF.

This clone is a singleton in its sample. V is TRBV30 and J is TRBJ1-1; 10 bases line up with TRBD1. Germline loops: CDR1 GTSNPN, CDR2 SVGIG (reference sequence). Trimming removed 1 base from V and 5 bases from J; junction bases left unmatched: 10. The CDR3 length is 16 residues. The CDR3 nucleotides read TGTGCCTGGAGTGAGGACAGGGGGTCTCTGAGAACTGAAGCTTTCTTT. As protein: CAWSEDRGSLRTEAFF.

This clone was seen a few times. The chain recombines TRBV14 with TRBJ1-3; maybe TRBD1 (5 bases). CDR3 size: 15 residues. Germline CDR1 SGHDN, CDR2 FVKESK. The germline V and J ends were trimmed by 2 bases and 3 bases, with 11 bases remaining between them. In DNA form, the CDR3 reads TGTGCCAGCAGCCAACAGTTCGGGGGTGGAAACACCATATATTTT. The encoded protein is CASSQQFGGGNTIYF.

V is TRBV7-2 and J is TRBJ2-7; TRBD1 matches at 7 bases. The CDR3 runs to 14 residues. Germline V gives CDR1 SGHTA, CDR2 FQGNSA. Losses at the gene ends were 4 bases for V and 0 bases for J; bases not matched to a gene: 3. As DNA, the CDR3 is TGTGCCAGCAGCTCGGGACAGCTCTCCTACGAGCAGTACTTC. Encoded protein: CASSSGQLSYEQYF.

This clone turned up a few times. The V gene is TRBV30, the J gene TRBJ1-6, with a possible D match to TRBD1 (6 bases). V lost 4 bases and J lost 9, with 16 bases in between. The germline gives CDR1 GTSNPN, CDR2 SVGIG (reference sequence). This CDR3 is 14 amino acids long. The CDR3 sequence: CAWNRGGWSSPLHF. The CDR3 nucleotides read TGTGCCTGGAATCGAGGGGGTTGGAGTTCACCCCTCCACTTT.

This clone was found a few times. The chain links TRBV10-3 to TRBJ2-7; 7 bases are shared with TRBD1. This CDR3 spans 13 amino acids. With 3 bases clipped from V and 4 bases from J, the junction kept 3 bases outside the gene matches. The germline V gene encodes CDR1 ENHRY and CDR2 SYGVKD. Here the CDR3 DNA reads TGTGCCATCAGTGAATTACAGGGGTACGAGCAGTACTTC. Translated, it gives CAISELQGYEQYF.

CDR3 in DNA: TGCAGCGTGGGGACTCCCGCGTACCCTGAAGCTTTCTTT. It codes for CSVGTPAYPEAFF. J is TRBJ1-1 and V is TRBV29-1; a possible D gene is TRBD1 (5 bases). CDR1 is SQVTM and CDR2 is ANQGSEA in the germline V gene. The CDR3 runs to 13 residues. V lost 6 bases and J lost 6, with 17 bases in between. The whole variable domain, filled in from reference TRBV29-1 and TRBJ1-1, reads SAVISQKPSRDICQRGTSLTIQCQVDSQVTMMFWYRQQPGQSLTLIATANQGSEATYESGFVIDKFPISRPNLTFSTLTVSNMSPEDSSIYLCSVGTPAYPEAFFGQGTRLTVV.

V usage is TRBV29-1 and J usage is TRBJ2-2; weak D call: TRBD1 (6 bases). V lost 6 bases to trimming and J lost 1 base, with 9 bases between them. Germline assignment: CDR1 SQVTM and CDR2 ANQGSEA. The CDR3 covers 13 residues. The CDR3 DNA follows: TGCAGCGTGACAGGCCAGAACACCGGGGAGCTGTTTTTT. This gives the protein CSVTGQNTGELFF.

The chain has TRBV6-6 and TRBJ2-7; no firm D call. Germline CDR1 MNHNY, CDR2 SVGAGI (reference sequence). Deletions cut 2 bases from V and 7 bases from J, with 9 bases between. The length of the CDR3 is 12 residues. CDR3 protein: CASSYGPREQYF. DNA for the CDR3: TGTGCCAGCAGTTACGGCCCGCGGGAGCAGTACTTC.

The gene calls are TRBV5-1 and TRBJ2-7; TRBD2 might be the D (6 bases). Trimming took off 7 bases at V and 6 bases at J, with 20 bases between the two ends. The germline CDR1 and CDR2 sequences are SGHRS and YFSETQ. CDR3 length equals 14 residues. This CDR3 reads CASRFTGGRREQYF. CDR3 coding DNA: TGCGCCAGCCGTTTCACCGGGGGTCGACGCGAGCAGTACTTC. The whole variable domain, remainder taken from reference TRBV5-1 and TRBJ2-7, is KAGVTQTPRYLIKTRGQQVTLSCSPISGHRSVSWYQQTPGQGLQFLFEYFSETQRNKGNFPGRFSGRQFSNSRSEMNVSTLELGDSALYLCASRFTGGRREQYFGPGTRLTVT.

The gene calls are TRBV6-1 and TRBJ1-6, with 7 bases lining up with TRBD1. Germline lookup yields CDR1 MNHNS and CDR2 SASEGT. V gave up 5 bases and J gave up 5 bases; unmatched junction bases: 6. The CDR3 extends over 15 amino acids. As DNA, the CDR3 is TGTGCCAGCAGTCGGGGACAGAGCGATAATTCACCCCTCCACTTT. This translates into CASSRGQSDNSPLHF.

This chain connects TRBV9 to TRBJ2-7; 10 bases are a match to TRBD1. Germline CDR1 is SGDLS and CDR2 is YYNGEE. The V segment lost 3 bases and the J segment 10 bases; nucleotides outside the gene matches: 13. The CDR3 spans 15 residues. The CDR3 DNA follows: TGTGCCAGCAGCGCGCACGGGACAGGGGACGCGTTTCAGTACTTC. This gives the protein CASSAHGTGDAFQYF.